This T cell receptor beta chain came from a study of brain T cells in children with intractable seizures. Germline V lookup: CDR1 MGHRA, CDR2 YSYEKL. Trimming took off 3 bases at V and 3 bases at J, with 15 bases between the two ends. The CDR3 loop spans 16 amino acids. Only cases whose brain tissue showed the highest T cell transcript signatures were sequenced. Measured with immunoSEQ multiplex PCR; TCRdb has only the in-frame clones, and not every one. The sample has about 76,000 clones; under 95% are singletons. This receptor was obtained from a boy younger than two with tuberous sclerosis and intractable seizures. Sample: peripheral blood, taken at surgery. The chain combines TRBV4-1 with TRBJ2-1; D is uncertain. CDR3 region: CASSQIAAGFYNEQFF. DNA of the CDR3: TGCGCCAGCAGCCAGATAGCAGCCGGATTCTACAATGAGCAGTTCTTC.